The source of this T cell receptor beta chain is a study of T cells in Graves' hyperthyroidism and ophthalmopathy. Amplification of TCR beta CDR3 regions was performed using RNA transcripts as template. The study used the HTBI primer set for a first-round RT-PCR of the TCR CDR3. TCRdb itself ran the multiplex PCR reads through MiXCR, one entry per CDR3 protein. The table has about half a million distinct CDR3 sequences, under 25% seen once. After removal of 5 bases from V and 2 bases from J, the junction contained 6 bases not matched to a gene. The CDR3 covers 15 residues. The germline V gene has CDR1 MNHNS and CDR2 SASEGT. Ten or more counts support this clonotype. Patients counted as stable if ophthalmopathy did not develop within 18 months. Among the patients, aged 18 to 65, hyperthyroidism was newly diagnosed and had lasted under 2 months. PBMCs were collected from a 10 ml volume of fresh peripheral blood.

This chain uses TRBV6-1 with TRBJ2-7; TRBD1 matches at 10 bases. This TCR derives from a man aged 18 to 29 with Graves' hyperthyroidism. What was sequenced was blood. Here the CDR3 reads CASSKDRGITYEQYF. Written as DNA, the CDR3 is TGTGCCAGCAGTAAGGACAGGGGGATCACCTACGAGCAGTACTTC.